The present entry profiles one TCR beta chain with its context. Its antigen is undetermined. The sample originates from a study of T cells after yellow fever vaccination. V gave up 5 bases and J gave up 1 base, with 24 bases separating them. This CDR3 is built from 18 residues. Germline lookup yields CDR1 SGHRS and CDR2 YFSETQ. Regarding the study as a whole: By day 5 rather than day 15, the secondary response had peaked, though it was weaker. Only a minor proportion of clonotypes was detected across both CD4 and CD8 compartments.

The 5'RACE template-switching step produced TCR cDNA and added a universal primer site and UMIs. A single record per CDR3 protein comes from TCRdb applying MiXCR to the 5' RACE reads. In the table there are 130,000 or so distinct CDR3 sequences, around 15% of which are singletons. This TCR derives from a man between 18 and 35 years old who received the YFV17D yellow fever vaccine. Source: CD8+ T cells sorted from PBMCs, taken 5 days after the yellow fever booster vaccination. The V and J genes are TRBV5-1 and TRBJ1-1; tentatively, D is TRBD1 (6 bases). The CDR3 loop reads CASSSWGAPWTPNTEAFF. The CDR3 coding sequence is TGCGCCAGCAGTTCGTGGGGGGCGCCTTGGACCCCGAACACTGAAGCTTTCTTT.